The clone carrying this T cell receptor beta chain was recorded many times. MiXCR was run by TCRdb on the 5' RACE reads, yielding one entry per CDR3 protein. The sample contains about 16,000 distinct CDR3 sequences, just under 6.5% of which appear only once. The CDR3 is 16 amino acids. Looked up from germline, CDR1 is SGHTA and CDR2 is FQGNSA. The V end was cut by 5 bases, the J end by 0 bases, with 13 bases between. This entry belongs to a study of spatial heterogeneity in lung cancer. The time point was: blood at routine non-recurrence follow-up after resection. Extraction of whole RNA from tumor, nontumor lung or frozen PBMC preceded unsorted sequencing.

The sequence was collected from a male donor with early-stage non-small cell lung cancer. This rearrangement joins TRBV7-2 to TRBJ2-2; D tentatively reads TRBD1 or TRBD2 (5 bases each). The sequencing used PBMCs, collected at follow-up. The CDR3 region is CASSNRDVTNTGELFF. The CDR3 DNA follows: TGTGCCAGCAGCAACCGGGACGTAACGAACACCGGGGAGCTGTTTTTT. Together with reference TRBV7-2 and TRBJ2-2, the CDR3 gives the full variable domain: GAGVSQSPSNKVTEKGKDVELRCDPISGHTALYWYRQSLGQGLEFLIYFQGNSAPDKSGLPSDRFSAERTGGSVSTLTIQRTQQEDSAVYLCASSNRDVTNTGELFFGEGSRLTVL.